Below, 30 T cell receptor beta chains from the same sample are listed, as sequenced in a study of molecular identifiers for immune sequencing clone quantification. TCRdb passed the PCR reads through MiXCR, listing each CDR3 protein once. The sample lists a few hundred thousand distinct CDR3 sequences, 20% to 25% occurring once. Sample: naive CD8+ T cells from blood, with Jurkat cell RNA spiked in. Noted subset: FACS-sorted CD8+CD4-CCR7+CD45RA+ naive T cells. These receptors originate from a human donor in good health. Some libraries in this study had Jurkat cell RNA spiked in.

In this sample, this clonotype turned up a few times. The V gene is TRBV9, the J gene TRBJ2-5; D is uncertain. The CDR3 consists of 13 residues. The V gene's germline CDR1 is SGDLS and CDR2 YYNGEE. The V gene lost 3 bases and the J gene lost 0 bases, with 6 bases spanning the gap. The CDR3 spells CASSDRYQETQYF. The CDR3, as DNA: TGTGCCAGCAGCGACCGGTACCAAGAGACCCAGTACTTC.

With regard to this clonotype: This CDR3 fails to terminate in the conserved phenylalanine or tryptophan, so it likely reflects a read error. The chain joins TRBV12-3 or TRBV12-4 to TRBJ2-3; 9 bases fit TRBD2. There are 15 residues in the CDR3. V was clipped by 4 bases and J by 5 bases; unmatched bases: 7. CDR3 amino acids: CASSSAAGGVDTQYL. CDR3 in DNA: TGTGCCAGCAGTTCCGCGGCGGGGGGGGTAGATACGCAGTATCTT.

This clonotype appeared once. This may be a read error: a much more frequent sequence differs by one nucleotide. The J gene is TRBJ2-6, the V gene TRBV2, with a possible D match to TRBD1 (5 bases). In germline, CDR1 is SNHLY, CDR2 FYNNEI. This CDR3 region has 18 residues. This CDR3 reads CASSEARVTASGASVLTF. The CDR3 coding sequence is TGTGCCAGCAGTGAAGCTAGGGTGACCGCCTCTGGGGCCAGCGTCCTGACTTTC.

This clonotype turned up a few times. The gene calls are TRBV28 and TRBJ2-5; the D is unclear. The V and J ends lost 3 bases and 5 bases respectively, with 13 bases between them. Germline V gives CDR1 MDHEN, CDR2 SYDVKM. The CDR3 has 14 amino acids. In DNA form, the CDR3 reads TGTGCCAGCAGTTTCGACTCGATTTTGGAGACCCAGTACTTC. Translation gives CASSFDSILETQYF.

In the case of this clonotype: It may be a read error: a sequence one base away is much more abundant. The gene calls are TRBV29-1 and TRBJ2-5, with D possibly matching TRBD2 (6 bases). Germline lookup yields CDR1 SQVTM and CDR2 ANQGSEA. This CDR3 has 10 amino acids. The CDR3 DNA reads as TGCAGCGCGTGGGGACTTTCCCAGCACTTC. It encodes CSAWGLSQHF.

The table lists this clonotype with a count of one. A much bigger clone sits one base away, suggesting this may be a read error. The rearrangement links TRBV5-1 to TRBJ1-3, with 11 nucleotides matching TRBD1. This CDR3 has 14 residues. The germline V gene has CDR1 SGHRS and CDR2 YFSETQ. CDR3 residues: CASSPGQGAVTMYF. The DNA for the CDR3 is TGCGCCAGCAGCCCCGGACAGGGGGCGGTCACCATGTATTTT.

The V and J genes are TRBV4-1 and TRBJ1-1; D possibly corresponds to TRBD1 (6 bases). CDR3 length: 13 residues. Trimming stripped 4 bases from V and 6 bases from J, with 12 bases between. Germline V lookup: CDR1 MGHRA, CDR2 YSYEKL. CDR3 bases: TGCGCCAGCAGCCGGCCAGGGGTGGCTGAAGCTTTCTTT. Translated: CASSRPGVAEAFF.

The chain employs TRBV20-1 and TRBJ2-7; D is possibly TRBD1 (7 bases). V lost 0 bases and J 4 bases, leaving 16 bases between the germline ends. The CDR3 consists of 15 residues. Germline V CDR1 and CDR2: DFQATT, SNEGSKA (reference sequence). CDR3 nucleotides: TGCAGTGCTAGAGATACATCAGGGGGACTTTACGAGCAGTACTTC. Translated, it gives CSARDTSGGLYEQYF.

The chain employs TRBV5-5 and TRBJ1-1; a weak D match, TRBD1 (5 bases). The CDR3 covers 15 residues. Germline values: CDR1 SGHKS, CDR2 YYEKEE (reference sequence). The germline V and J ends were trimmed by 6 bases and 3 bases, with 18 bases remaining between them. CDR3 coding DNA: TGTGCCAGCAAACGGGGGGGAGGAGGGTACACTGAAGCTTTCTTT. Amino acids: CASKRGGGGYTEAFF.

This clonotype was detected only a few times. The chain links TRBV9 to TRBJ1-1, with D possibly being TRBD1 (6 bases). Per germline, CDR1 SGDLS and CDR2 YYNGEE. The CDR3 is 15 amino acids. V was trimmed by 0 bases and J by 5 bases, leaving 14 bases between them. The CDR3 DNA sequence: TGTGCCAGCAGCGTAGGTGGGGGGCGTAGTACTGAAGCTTTCTTT. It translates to CASSVGGGRSTEAFF.

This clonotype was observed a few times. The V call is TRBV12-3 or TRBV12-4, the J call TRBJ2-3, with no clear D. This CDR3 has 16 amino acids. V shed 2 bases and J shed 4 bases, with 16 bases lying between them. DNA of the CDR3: TGTGCCAGCAGTTTATCTGTCCCCCCTCGAGCAGATACGCAGTATTTT. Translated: CASSLSVPPRADTQYF.

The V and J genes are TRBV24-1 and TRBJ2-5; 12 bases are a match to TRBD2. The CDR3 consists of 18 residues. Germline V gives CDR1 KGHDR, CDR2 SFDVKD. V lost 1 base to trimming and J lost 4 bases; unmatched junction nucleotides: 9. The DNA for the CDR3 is TGTGCCACCAGTGATTTCCTAGCGGGAGGGCCGGGCGGAGAGACCCAGTACTTC. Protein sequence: CATSDFLAGGPGGETQYF.

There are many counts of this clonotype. CDR3 amino acids: CASSSPSLGTEAFF. The CDR3 bases are TGTGCCAGCAGTTCCCCGTCGCTGGGCACTGAAGCTTTCTTT. The chain combines TRBV12-3 or TRBV12-4 with TRBJ1-1; no clear D gene. This CDR3 region has 14 residues. V gave up 4 bases and J gave up 4 bases, with 13 bases separating them.

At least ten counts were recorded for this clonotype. CDR3: CASTRQGLYTEAFF. The CDR3 nucleotides read TGTGCCAGCACTAGACAGGGGCTTTACACTGAAGCTTTCTTT. The rearrangement links TRBV6-5 to TRBJ1-1, with 8 bases fitting TRBD1. Trimming at V came to 7 bases and at J to 3 bases, leaving 7 bases not matched to a gene. The V gene's germline CDR1 is MNHEY and CDR2 SVGAGI. The CDR3 spans 14 residues.

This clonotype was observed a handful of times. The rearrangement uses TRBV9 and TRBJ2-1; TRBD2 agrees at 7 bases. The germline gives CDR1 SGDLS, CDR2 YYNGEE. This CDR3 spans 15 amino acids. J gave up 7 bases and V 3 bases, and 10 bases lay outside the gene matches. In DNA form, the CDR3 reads TGTGCCAGCAGCGAAACTAGCGACCTATATAATGAGCAGTTCTTC. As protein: CASSETSDLYNEQFF.

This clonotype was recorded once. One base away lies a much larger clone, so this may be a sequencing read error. CDR3 amino acids: CASSSRQGRSYNEQFF. CDR3 DNA: TGTGCCAGCAGCTCCCGACAGGGTCGGTCCTACAATGAGCAGTTCTTC. The rearrangement links TRBV7-2 to TRBJ2-1, with TRBD1 identical over 7 bases. CDR1 is SGHTA and CDR2 is FQGNSA in the germline V gene. The V segment lost 4 bases and the J segment 1 base; nucleotides outside the gene matches: 7. CDR3 length: 16 residues. Based on the CDR3 plus reference TRBV7-2 and TRBJ2-1, the full variable domain is GAGVSQSPSNKVTEKGKDVELRCDPISGHTALYWYRQSLGQGLEFLIYFQGNSAPDKSGLPSDRFSAERTGGSVSTLTIQRTQQEDSAVYLCASSSRQGRSYNEQFFGPGTRLTVL.

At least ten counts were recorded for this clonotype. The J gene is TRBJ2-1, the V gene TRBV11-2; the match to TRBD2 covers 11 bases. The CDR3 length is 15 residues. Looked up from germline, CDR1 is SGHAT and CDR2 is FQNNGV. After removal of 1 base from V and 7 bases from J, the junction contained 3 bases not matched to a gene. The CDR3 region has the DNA TGTGCCAGCAGCTTAGGACTAGCGGGACGGAATGAGCAGTTCTTC. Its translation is CASSLGLAGRNEQFF.

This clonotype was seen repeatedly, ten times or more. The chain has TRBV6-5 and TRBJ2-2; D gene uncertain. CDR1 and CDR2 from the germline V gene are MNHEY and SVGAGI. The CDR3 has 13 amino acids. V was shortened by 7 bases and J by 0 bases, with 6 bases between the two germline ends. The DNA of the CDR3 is TGTGCCAGCAAGTGGGCGAACACCGGGGAGCTGTTTTTT. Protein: CASKWANTGELFF.

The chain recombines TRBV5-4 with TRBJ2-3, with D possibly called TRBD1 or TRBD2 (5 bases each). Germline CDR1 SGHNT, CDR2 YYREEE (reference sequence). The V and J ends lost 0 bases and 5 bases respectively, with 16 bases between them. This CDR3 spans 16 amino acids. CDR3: CASSLGGSNALDTQYF. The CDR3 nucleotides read TGTGCCAGCAGCTTGGGGGGGTCAAACGCCCTAGATACGCAGTATTTT.

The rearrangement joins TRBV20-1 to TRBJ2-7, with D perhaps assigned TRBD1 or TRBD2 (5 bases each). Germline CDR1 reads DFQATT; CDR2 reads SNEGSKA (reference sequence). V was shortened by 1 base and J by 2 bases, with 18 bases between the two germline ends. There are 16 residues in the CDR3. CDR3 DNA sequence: TGCAGTGCTAGAGCTCAAGGGGACGTAATGACCTACGAGCAGTACTTC. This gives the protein CSARAQGDVMTYEQYF.

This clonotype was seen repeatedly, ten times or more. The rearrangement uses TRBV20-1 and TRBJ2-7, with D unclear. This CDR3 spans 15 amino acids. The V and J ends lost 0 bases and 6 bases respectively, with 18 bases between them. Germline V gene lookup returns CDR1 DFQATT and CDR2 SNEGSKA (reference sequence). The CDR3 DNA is TGCAGTGCTAGAGATTACCGGGTCTCTAATCTCGAGCAGTACTTC. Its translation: CSARDYRVSNLEQYF.

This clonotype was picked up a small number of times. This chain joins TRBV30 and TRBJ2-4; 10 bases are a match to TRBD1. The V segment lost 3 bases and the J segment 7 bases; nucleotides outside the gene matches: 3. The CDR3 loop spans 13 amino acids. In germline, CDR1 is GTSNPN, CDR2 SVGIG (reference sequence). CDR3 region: CAWRGTGVNIQYF. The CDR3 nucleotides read TGTGCCTGGAGGGGGACAGGGGTGAACATTCAGTACTTC.

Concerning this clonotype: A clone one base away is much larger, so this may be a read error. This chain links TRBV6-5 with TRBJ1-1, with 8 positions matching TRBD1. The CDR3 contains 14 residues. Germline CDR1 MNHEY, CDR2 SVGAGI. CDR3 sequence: CANSYAGGFSEAFF. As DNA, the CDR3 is TGTGCCAACAGTTACGCAGGGGGCTTTTCAGAAGCTTTCTTT.

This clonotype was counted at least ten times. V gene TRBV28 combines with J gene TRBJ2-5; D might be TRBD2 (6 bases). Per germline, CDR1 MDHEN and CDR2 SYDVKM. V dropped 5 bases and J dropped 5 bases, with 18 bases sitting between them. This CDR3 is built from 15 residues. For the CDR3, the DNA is TGTGCCAGCAGTGTTTTAGCGGTCCTCGGGGAGACCCAGTACTTC. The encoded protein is CASSVLAVLGETQYF.

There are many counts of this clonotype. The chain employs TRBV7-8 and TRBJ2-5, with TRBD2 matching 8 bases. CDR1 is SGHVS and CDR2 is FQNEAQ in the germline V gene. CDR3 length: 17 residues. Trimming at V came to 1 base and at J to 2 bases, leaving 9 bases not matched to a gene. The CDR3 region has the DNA TGTGCCAGCAGCTTAGTTGGAGCGGGGGTCCCACAAGAGACCCAGTACTTC. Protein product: CASSLVGAGVPQETQYF.

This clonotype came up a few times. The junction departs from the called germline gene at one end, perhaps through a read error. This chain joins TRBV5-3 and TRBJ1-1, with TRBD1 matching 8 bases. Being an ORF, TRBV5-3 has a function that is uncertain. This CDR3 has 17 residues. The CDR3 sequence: CASSLYIGQGLGTEAFF. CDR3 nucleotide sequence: TGTGCCAGCAGCTTGTATATCGGACAGGGCCTAGGCACTGAAGCTTTCTTT.

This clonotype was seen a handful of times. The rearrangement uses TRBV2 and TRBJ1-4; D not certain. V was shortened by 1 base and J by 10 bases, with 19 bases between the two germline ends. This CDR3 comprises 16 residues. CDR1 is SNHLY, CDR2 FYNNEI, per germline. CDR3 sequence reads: CASSEVVPVMNGKLFF. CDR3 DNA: TGTGCCAGCAGTGAAGTGGTCCCAGTAATGAACGGAAAACTGTTTTTT.

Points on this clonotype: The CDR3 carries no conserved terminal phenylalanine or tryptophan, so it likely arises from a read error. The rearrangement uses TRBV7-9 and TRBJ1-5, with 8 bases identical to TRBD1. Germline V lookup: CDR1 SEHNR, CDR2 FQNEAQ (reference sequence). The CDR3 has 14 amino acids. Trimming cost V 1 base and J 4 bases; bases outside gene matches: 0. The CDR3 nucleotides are TGTGCCAGCAGCTTAGACAGGGGGAATCAGCCCCAGCATTCT. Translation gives CASSLDRGNQPQHS.

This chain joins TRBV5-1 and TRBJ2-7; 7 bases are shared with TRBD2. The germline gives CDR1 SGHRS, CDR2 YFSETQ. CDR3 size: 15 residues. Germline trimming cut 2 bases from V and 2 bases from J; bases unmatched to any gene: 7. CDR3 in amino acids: CASSFGGGSTYEQYF. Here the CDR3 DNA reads TGCGCCAGCAGCTTTGGCGGGGGATCGACCTACGAGCAGTACTTC.

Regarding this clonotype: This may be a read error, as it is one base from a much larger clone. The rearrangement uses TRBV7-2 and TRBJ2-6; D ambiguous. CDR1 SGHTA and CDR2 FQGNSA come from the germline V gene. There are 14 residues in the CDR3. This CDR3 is CATSTYSRANVLTF. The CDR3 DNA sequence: TGTGCCACCTCTACATACTCTAGGGCCAACGTCCTGACTTTC.